This TCR beta chain was identified in a study of T cells in Graves' hyperthyroidism and ophthalmopathy. The CDR3 covers 16 residues. V dropped 3 bases and J dropped 0 bases, with 12 bases sitting between them. CDR1 is MDHEN and CDR2 is SYDVKM in the germline V gene. This clonotype was seen many times. RNA transcripts provided the source from which TCR beta CDR3 regions were amplified. First-round RT-PCR targeting the TCR CDR3 was performed with the HTBI primer set. TCRdb re-called the multiplex PCR reads with MiXCR, one entry per CDR3 protein. The sample has around 690,000 distinct CDR3 sequences, 15% to 20% seen once.

The sequenced sample was blood. The chain joins TRBV28 to TRBJ1-5; D perhaps matches TRBD1 (5 bases). The origin of this receptor is a man in his forties or fifties with Graves' hyperthyroidism. DNA for the CDR3: TGTGCCAGCAGTTTTCCGTCAGGGATTAGCAATCAGCCCCAGCATTTT. Amino acid sequence: CASSFPSGISNQPQHF.